One sample yielded the 4 T cell receptor beta chains listed below, sequenced in a study of blood T cell repertoires in COVID-19. Libraries were prepared by immunoSEQ multiplex PCR; TCRdb keeps only in-frame clonotypes and omits some of them. The sample lists about 160,000 clones; 80% to 90% were seen once. The material sequenced was peripheral blood. The receptors derive from a man aged 40-49 years with acute or convalescent COVID-19.

This chain connects TRBV3-1 (or the pseudogene TRBV3-2) to TRBJ1-1; D call uncertain. V was trimmed by 0 bases and J by 0 bases, leaving 14 bases between them. Germline V CDR1 and CDR2: LGHDT, YNNKEL (reference sequence). CDR3 length equals 17 residues. In DNA form, the CDR3 reads TGTGCCAGCAGCCAAGATCGGCGGTATGAGATGAACACTGAAGCTTTCTTT. This codes for CASSQDRRYEMNTEAFF.

The count of this clone is one. The chain recombines TRBV2 with TRBJ2-1; 8 nucleotides line up with TRBD2. Trimming cost V 8 bases and J 4 bases; bases outside gene matches: 7. CDR3 length: 14 residues. CDR1 and CDR2 from the germline V gene are SNHLY and FYNNEI. This chain's CDR3 is CASGVGGGYNEQFF. The DNA for the CDR3 is TGTGCCAGCGGCGTGGGCGGGGGGTACAATGAGCAGTTCTTC. The full variable domain, its missing parts supplied by reference TRBV2 and TRBJ2-1, is EPEVTQTPSHQVTQMGQEVILRCVPISNHLYFYWYRQILGQKVEFLVSFYNNEISEKSEIFDDQFSVERPDGSNFTLKIRSTKLEDSAMYFCASGVGGGYNEQFFGPGTRLTVL.

The J gene is TRBJ2-7, the V gene TRBV4-3; the D is unclear. CDR3 size: 13 residues. Trimming pared 0 bases from V and 4 bases from J, leaving 7 bases between. Per germline, CDR1 LGHNA and CDR2 YSLEER. CDR3 sequence reads: CASSQEITYEQYF. As DNA, the CDR3 is TGCGCCAGCAGCCAAGAGATAACTTACGAGCAGTACTTC.

The chain is built from TRBV30 and TRBJ2-1, with 10 bases that match TRBD2. The CDR3 is 14 amino acids. Looked up from germline, CDR1 is GTSNPN and CDR2 is SVGIG (reference sequence). V lost 3 bases to trimming and J lost 7 bases; unmatched junction nucleotides: 6. DNA of the CDR3: TGTGCCTGGAGCTTTTCGGGACTAGCGAATGAGCAGTTCTTC. Translating gives CAWSFSGLANEQFF.